This T cell receptor beta chain originates from a study of untreated major depressive disorder. Study results and limitations: Sequencing comparisons covered only three preselected Vbeta families. Compared with controls, depressed patients showed more TRBV05-01 (Vbeta 5.1) usage in CD4+ T cells. TRBV25-01 and TRBV02-01 followed the flow pattern without significance.

TCRdb keeps only in-frame clones here, not all; method: immunoSEQ multiplex PCR. The data hold about 25,000 clones, with 91% observed a single time. Every participant had European ancestry. Each donor gave approximately 28 ml of EDTA blood. CDR1 is MDHEN and CDR2 is SYDVKM in the germline V gene. Trimming stripped 3 bases from V and 11 bases from J, with 11 bases between. The CDR3 covers 12 residues. This clone appeared a single time. What it binds is not known. This chain connects TRBV28 to TRBJ1-5, with D unresolved. The source of this sequence is a woman in her thirties with major depressive disorder. The sample consisted of CD4+ T cells from PBMCs. The CDR3 coding sequence is TGTGCCAGCAGTTTTAGCTTCTCAGCCCAGCATTTT. Its translation is CASSFSFSAQHF.